This entry is about one TCR beta chain. The sample originates from a study of blood T cell repertoires in COVID-19. As for the study in general: Samples came from the United States, Italy and Spain, spanning acute and convalescent COVID-19.

The CDR3 is made up of 16 amino acids. V was pared by 2 bases and J by 7 bases, with 6 bases of the junction left unmatched. CDR1 and CDR2 from the germline V gene are MDHEN and SYDVKM. Per the study methods: Amplification from reference gene primers served as the basis for estimated nucleated cell counts. Using immunoSEQ multiplex PCR, the repertoire was profiled, and TCRdb retains in-frame clones only, with some absent. The DNA was the basis for D and trimming; V, J and clone size are from that table. The table records 370,000 or so clones, roughly four fifths of them present only once. This sequence originates from a human donor with acute or convalescent COVID-19. The donor label of this sample is uncertain. This chain links TRBV28 with TRBJ1-4; TRBD1 aligns across 11 bases. Input material: peripheral blood. DNA for the CDR3: TGTGCCAGCAGTTTAAATTGGGGGACAGGGGGTGAAAAACTGTTTTTT. Protein product: CASSLNWGTGGEKLFF.